This TCR beta chain was recovered during a study of STAT3 mutations in large granular lymphocyte leukemia. Overall study results and limits: In T-cell large granular lymphocyte leukemia, about half of patients showed multiple immunodominant subclonotypes.

On this clone: Its antigen is currently unknown.

CDR3 size: 13 residues. The V end lost 2 bases, the J end lost 3 bases, and 7 bases lay between the germline ends. Germline lookup yields CDR1 SGHNT and CDR2 YENEEA. Libraries were prepared by immunoSEQ multiplex PCR; TCRdb keeps only in-frame clonotypes and omits some of them. The sample has about 42,000 clones; roughly 81% are singletons. The sample comprised PBMCs. The source is a human donor with T large granular lymphocyte leukemia. Some clones in this sample may be carry-over from other donors' samples. This chain joins TRBV11-3 and TRBJ1-1; D is unclear. CDR3 residues: CASSLSDYTEAFF. The CDR3 DNA is TGTGCCAGCAGCTTATCTGATTACACTGAAGCTTTCTTT.